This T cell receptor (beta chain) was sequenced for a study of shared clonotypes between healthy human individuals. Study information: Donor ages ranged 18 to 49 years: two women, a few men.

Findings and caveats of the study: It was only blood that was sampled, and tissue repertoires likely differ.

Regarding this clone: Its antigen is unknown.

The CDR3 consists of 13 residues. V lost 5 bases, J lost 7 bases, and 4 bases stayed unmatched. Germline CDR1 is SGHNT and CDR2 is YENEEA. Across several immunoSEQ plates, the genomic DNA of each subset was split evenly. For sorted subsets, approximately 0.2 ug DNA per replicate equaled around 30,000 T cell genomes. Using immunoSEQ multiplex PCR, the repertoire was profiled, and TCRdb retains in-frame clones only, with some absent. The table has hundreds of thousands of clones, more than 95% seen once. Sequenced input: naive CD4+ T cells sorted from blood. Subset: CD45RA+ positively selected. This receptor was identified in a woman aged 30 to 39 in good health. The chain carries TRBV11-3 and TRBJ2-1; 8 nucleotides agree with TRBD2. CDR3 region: CASSQSGSNEQFF. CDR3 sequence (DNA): TGTGCCAGCAGCCAGAGCGGGAGTAATGAGCAGTTCTTC.